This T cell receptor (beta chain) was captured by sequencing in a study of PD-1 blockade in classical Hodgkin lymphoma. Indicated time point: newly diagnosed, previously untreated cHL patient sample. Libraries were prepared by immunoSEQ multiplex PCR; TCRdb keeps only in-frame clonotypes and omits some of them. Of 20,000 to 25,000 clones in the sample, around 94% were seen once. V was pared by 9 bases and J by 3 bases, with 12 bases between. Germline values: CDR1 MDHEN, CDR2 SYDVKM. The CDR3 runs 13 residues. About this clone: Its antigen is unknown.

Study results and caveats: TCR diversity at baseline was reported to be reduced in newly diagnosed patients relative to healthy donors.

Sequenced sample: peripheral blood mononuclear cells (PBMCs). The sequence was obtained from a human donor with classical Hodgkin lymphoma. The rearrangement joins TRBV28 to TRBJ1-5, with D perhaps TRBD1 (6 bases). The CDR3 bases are TGTGCCAGTAACCGGGACACCAATCAGCCCCAGCATTTT. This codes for CASNRDTNQPQHF.